The clone carrying this TCR beta chain was seen ten or more times. Its antigen remains unknown. Original processing methods: There were a median of approximately 96,000 TCRs per sample, with a range from roughly 20,000 to 700,000. TCRdb fed the RACE reads into MiXCR, producing one record per CDR3 protein. The V and J calls were not made by the authors but by TCRdb's processing. Seen here are approximately 120,000 distinct CDR3 sequences, 9.2% observed once, and the top ten hold about 3%. Specified time point: patch test 2, 6 weeks after DPC sensitization. The treatment denotes: therapeutic diphenylcyclopropenone sensitization with weekly scalp DPC. Total RNA was extracted from unfractionated whole blood. These data belong to a study of human T cells and chemical hapten exposure. There are 13 residues in the CDR3. Germline lookup yields CDR1 DFQATT and CDR2 SNEGSKA (reference sequence). V gave up 5 bases and J gave up 4 bases; unmatched junction bases: 6.

Study-wide results and caveats: DPC sensitization left the count of TCRs above 1 in 1000 unchanged. Expanded TCR counts at PT1 went up together with patch test score, a positive correlation.

The chain joins TRBV20-1 to TRBJ2-5, with TRBD2 identical over 8 bases. The material sequenced was whole blood, taken in connection with sensitization to the hapten diphenylcyclopropenone (DPC). The source is a woman in her forties with alopecia areata. Some clones in this sample may be carry-over from other donors' samples. The CDR3 reads CSASQAGAETQYF. In nucleotides, the CDR3 is TGCAGTGCTTCCCAAGCGGGGGCAGAGACCCAGTACTTC.